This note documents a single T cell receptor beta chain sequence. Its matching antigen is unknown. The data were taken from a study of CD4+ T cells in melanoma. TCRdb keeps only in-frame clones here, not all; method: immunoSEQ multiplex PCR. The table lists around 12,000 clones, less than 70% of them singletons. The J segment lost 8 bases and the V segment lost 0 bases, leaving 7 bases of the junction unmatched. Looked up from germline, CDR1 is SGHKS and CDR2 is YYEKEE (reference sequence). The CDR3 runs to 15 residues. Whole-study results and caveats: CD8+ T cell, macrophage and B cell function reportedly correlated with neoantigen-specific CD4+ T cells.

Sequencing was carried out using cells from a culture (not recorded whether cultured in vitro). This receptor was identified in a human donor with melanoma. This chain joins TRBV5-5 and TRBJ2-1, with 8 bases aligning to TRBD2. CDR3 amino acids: CASSLARGGADEQFF. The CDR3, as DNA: TGTGCCAGCAGCTTGGCCCGGGGGGGGGCGGATGAGCAGTTCTTC.